This T cell receptor beta chain is from a study of blood T cell repertoires in COVID-19. Sequencing used immunoSEQ multiplex PCR; TCRdb keeps in-frame clones, though not all of them. The sample has approximately 93,000 clones, about 91% seen once; the top ten hold around 2.1%. Germline assignment: CDR1 ENHRY and CDR2 SYGVKD. The length of the CDR3 is 18 residues. The V gene end was trimmed by 2 bases and the J gene end by 0 bases; junction bases not matched to a gene: 3. This chain uses TRBV10-3 with TRBJ2-3; 15 bases are shared with TRBD2. The source material was peripheral blood. The origin of this receptor is a man aged 50 or older with COVID-19, enrolled during active disease. The CDR3 DNA follows: TGTGCCATCAGTGAGGGACTAGCGGGGGGGCAGAGCACAGATACGCAGTATTTT. Protein: CAISEGLAGGQSTDTQYF.